One sample yielded the 14 T cell receptor beta chains listed below, sequenced in a study of post-analysis software for immune sequencing data. Broader study findings: Patients carried five TRBV segments more frequently than controls did, and TRBV5-6, TRBV5-1 and TRBV20-1 were among them.

The antigens for these receptors are not known. Unique molecular identifiers tagged the TCR beta cDNA libraries. TCRdb processed the PCR reads anew with MiXCR; each CDR3 protein has one entry. In the table there are 350,000 to 500,000 distinct CDR3 sequences, 35% to 45% of which are singletons. What was sequenced was blood. The receptors shown here come from a girl aged 2 to 9 with multiple sclerosis.

There are a few counts of this clonotype. The chain uses TRBV10-3 and TRBJ1-5; 8 bases are shared with TRBD1. Germline trimming cut 0 bases from V and 6 bases from J; bases unmatched to any gene: 4. Germline V gives CDR1 ENHRY, CDR2 SYGVKD. The CDR3 has 15 amino acids. CDR3 region: CAISESGQGSQPQHF. CDR3 coding DNA: TGTGCCATCAGTGAGTCTGGACAGGGTAGTCAGCCCCAGCATTTT.

The chain carries TRBV4-2 and TRBJ1-4; the D is unclear. Germline V lookup: CDR1 LGHNA, CDR2 YNFKEQ. The CDR3 totals 13 residues. V was clipped by 3 bases and J by 7 bases, with 9 bases between them. The CDR3 region is CASSQRFFEKLFF. Written as DNA, the CDR3 is TGTGCCAGCAGCCAGCGGTTCTTTGAAAAACTGTTTTTT.

V and J are TRBV5-6 and TRBJ2-7, with D uncertain. The CDR3 sequence is 14 residues long. Germline-derived CDR1 and CDR2 are SGHDT and YYEEEE. V was trimmed by 0 bases and J by 0 bases, leaving 7 bases between them. CDR3 sequence reads: CASSLDSLSYEQYF. For the CDR3, the DNA is TGTGCCAGCAGCTTGGACAGTCTCTCCTACGAGCAGTACTTC.

The genes are TRBV20-1 and TRBJ2-4; D ambiguous. V lost 3 bases and J 4 bases, leaving 1 base between the germline ends. The CDR3 has 10 residues. Germline lookup yields CDR1 DFQATT and CDR2 SNEGSKA (reference sequence). CDR3: CSASKNIQYF. The CDR3 DNA sequence: TGCAGTGCTAGTAAAAACATTCAGTACTTC.

This clonotype was seen a handful of times. The chain employs TRBV6-6 and TRBJ2-7; D is possibly TRBD1 (5 bases). Germline CDR1 and CDR2: MNHNY and SVGAGI (reference sequence). CDR3 size: 12 residues. V was clipped by 5 bases and J by 4 bases, with 9 bases between them. The CDR3 is CASSGNRYEQYF. The CDR3 bases are TGTGCCAGCAGTGGCAACAGGTACGAGCAGTACTTC.

This clonotype has more than one count but fewer than ten. This rearrangement joins TRBV4-1 to TRBJ2-7; 8 bases are shared with TRBD1. Germline V gives CDR1 MGHRA, CDR2 YSYEKL. CDR3 length: 15 amino acids. J gave up 5 bases and V 1 base, and 7 bases lay outside the gene matches. CDR3 residues: CASSQGRGLQDEQYF. For the CDR3, the DNA is TGCGCCAGCAGCCAAGGCAGGGGGCTTCAGGACGAGCAGTACTTC.

The chain is built from TRBV15 and TRBJ2-4, with TRBD1 matching over 7 bases. V trimming: 3 bases; J trimming: 1 base; junction bases outside the gene matches: 0. In germline, CDR1 is LNHNV, CDR2 YYDKDF (reference sequence). The CDR3 length is 14 residues. CDR3 nucleotides: TGTGCCACCAGCAGGACAGGGGCCAAAAACATTCAGTACTTC. It encodes CATSRTGAKNIQYF.

The chain employs TRBV29-1 and TRBJ2-4; TRBD2 matches at 11 bases. The J call is in doubt because the DNA end fits TRBJ2-7 better. Germline V gives CDR1 SQVTM, CDR2 ANQGSEA. CDR3 length: 14 residues. The CDR3 DNA sequence: TGCAGCGTGGAAACTAGCGGGAGTATCAACGAGCAGTACTTC. It encodes CSVETSGSINEQYF.

This chain uses TRBV6-1 with TRBJ2-7; 11 bases are shared with TRBD2. The germline V gene has CDR1 MNHNS and CDR2 SASEGT. The ends lost 2 bases at V and 4 bases at J; junction bases unmatched: 4. CDR3 length: 15 amino acids. This CDR3 is CASSETLAGDYEQYF. In DNA, the CDR3 is TGTGCCAGCAGTGAAACACTAGCGGGAGATTACGAGCAGTACTTC.

This clonotype was counted ten times or more. The CDR3: CASSLVSGGQETQYF. CDR3 DNA: TGTGCCAGCAGCTTAGTATCAGGAGGCCAAGAGACCCAGTACTTC. V and J are TRBV7-2 and TRBJ2-5; tentative D call: TRBD2 (5 bases). The V gene's germline CDR1 is SGHTA and CDR2 FQGNSA. The ends were cut back, 1 base at V and 1 base at J, with 10 bases in the middle. CDR3 size: 15 residues.

This clonotype appeared a few times. The chain employs TRBV12-3 or TRBV12-4 and TRBJ1-1; 10 bases map to TRBD1. Trimming took 5 bases from V and 11 from J; bases not matched to a gene: 14. This CDR3 has 15 residues. The chain's CDR3 is CASSPPGQGPFVAFF. The CDR3 DNA sequence: TGTGCCAGCAGTCCCCCGGGACAGGGGCCTTTCGTGGCTTTCTTT.

V gene TRBV3-1 combines with J gene TRBJ1-1; 8 nucleotides align to TRBD1. The length of the CDR3 is 15 residues. Germline loops: CDR1 LGHDT, CDR2 YNNKEL (reference sequence). V lost 3 bases to trimming and J lost 3 bases; unmatched junction nucleotides: 6. The CDR3 sequence is CASSQRQGMDTEAFF. For the CDR3, the DNA is TGTGCCAGCAGCCAGAGACAGGGGATGGACACTGAAGCTTTCTTT.

The chain couples TRBV29-1 to TRBJ2-6; D uncertain. V was trimmed by 5 bases and J by 0 bases, leaving 8 bases between them. CDR3 length: 14 amino acids. Germline V gene data show CDR1 as SQVTM and CDR2 as ANQGSEA. The CDR3, as DNA: TGCAGCGTTACCCCAGGCTCTGGGGCCAACGTCCTGACTTTC. Residues: CSVTPGSGANVLTF.

This chain uses TRBV4-2 with TRBJ2-7; no definite D call. Germline V lookup: CDR1 LGHNA, CDR2 YNFKEQ. V was shortened by 0 bases and J by 5 bases, with 5 bases between the two germline ends. This CDR3 has 12 amino acids. The DNA of the CDR3 is TGTGCCAGCAGCCAAGATCGCCACGAGCAGTACTTC. Protein sequence: CASSQDRHEQYF.